This T cell receptor beta chain appears in the sequencing data of a study of T cells in Graves' hyperthyroidism and ophthalmopathy. The CDR3 is 13 amino acids. From germline, CDR1 is SEHNR and CDR2 FQNEAQ (reference sequence). The V segment lost 5 bases and the J segment 6 bases; nucleotides outside the gene matches: 5. The TCR beta CDR3 regions underwent amplification using RNA transcripts as the source. With the HTBI primer set, the TCR CDR3 went through a first round of RT-PCR. MiXCR, run by TCRdb on the multiplex PCR reads, gives a single entry per CDR3 protein. The sample contains 400,000 or so distinct CDR3 sequences, 13% to 15% of which appear only once.

The clonotype comes from a woman in her sixties or seventies with Graves' ophthalmopathy. The material sequenced was blood. This chain connects TRBV7-9 to TRBJ2-3, with 7 bases lining up with TRBD2. In nucleotides, the CDR3 is TGTGCCAGCAGCATTAGCGGGCCGGATACGCAGTATTTT. Encoded protein: CASSISGPDTQYF.